This T cell receptor beta chain was sequenced for a study of blood T cell repertoires in COVID-19. Trimming took 5 bases from V and 2 from J, leaving 17 bases between them. CDR1 and CDR2 (germline): LNHDA, SQIVND (reference sequence). The CDR3 consists of 16 residues. Using immunoSEQ multiplex PCR, the repertoire was profiled, and TCRdb retains in-frame clones only, with some absent. The sample has 100,000 to 150,000 clones; around 89% are singletons. This clone was observed a single time. The sequencing sample was made of peripheral blood. The chain combines TRBV19 with TRBJ2-3; weak D call: TRBD2 (6 bases). The sequence was collected from a human donor in a cohort sampled during active COVID-19. DNA for the CDR3: TGTGCCAGTAGTCCCCGGGCAGCGGGTATCACAGATACGCAGTATTTT. This gives the protein CASSPRAAGITDTQYF.